The 6 T cell receptor beta chains in this list originate from one sample, sequenced in a study of cytomegalovirus exposure and HLA in healthy donors. The PCR was carried out with 60 Vbeta primers and 13 Jbeta primers. Assay: immunoSEQ multiplex PCR; the TCRdb copy retains only in-frame clones and omits some. This repertoire includes fewer than 200,000 clones. Sequencing input: PBMCs. All receptors derive from a woman aged 55-70 years in good health and CMV-seronegative.

The chain recombines TRBV19 with TRBJ1-5; D gene unclear. Looked up from germline, CDR1 is LNHDA and CDR2 is SQIVND (reference sequence). Deletions cut 7 bases from V and 5 bases from J, with 15 bases between. The CDR3 length is 14 residues. The CDR3 region has the DNA TGTGCCAGTAACCCATCACAGAATTATCAGCCCCAGCATTTT. It encodes CASNPSQNYQPQHF.

The chain has TRBV15 and TRBJ1-1, with 10 bases lining up with TRBD1. CDR3 length equals 15 residues. Trimming took 1 base from V and 2 from J; bases not matched to a gene: 1. CDR1 is LNHNV and CDR2 is YYDKDF in the germline V gene (reference sequence). The CDR3 sequence is CATSRVTGGNTEAFF. The CDR3, as DNA: TGTGCCACCAGCAGAGTGACAGGGGGCAACACTGAAGCTTTCTTT. Supplemented by reference TRBV15 and TRBJ1-1, the full variable domain reads DAMVIQNPRYQVTQFGKPVTLSCSQTLNHNVMYWYQQKSSQAPKLLFHYYDKDFNNEADTPDNFQSRRPNTSFCFLDIRSPGLGDTAMYLCATSRVTGGNTEAFFGQGTRLTVV.

The V and J genes are TRBV10-3 and TRBJ1-1, with a weak D call TRBD1 (5 bases). Between the trimmed V and J ends, which lost 11 bases and 1 base, there was a span of 20 bases. The CDR3 has 15 residues. Germline CDR1 reads ENHRY; CDR2 reads SYGVKD. The CDR3 sequence: CAGSREPAGNTEAFF. CDR3 in DNA: TGTGCCGGCTCCAGGGAACCCGCTGGGAACACTGAAGCTTTCTTT.

The chain recombines TRBV4-2 with TRBJ2-7; no clear D. The CDR3 is made up of 15 amino acids. The germline V gene has CDR1 LGHNA and CDR2 YNFKEQ. V was cut by 0 bases and J by 2 bases, with 11 bases left in between. This CDR3 reads CASSQDLSVAYEQYF. The CDR3 DNA reads as TGTGCCAGCAGCCAAGATTTGAGCGTGGCCTACGAGCAGTACTTC.

About this clone: At the DNA level, this CDR3 is encoded by other sequences in the same sample as well. This chain connects TRBV7-9 to TRBJ1-1; 8 bases are shared with TRBD1. This CDR3 has 12 residues. After removal of 5 bases from V and 5 bases from J, the junction contained 1 base not matched to a gene. Per germline, CDR1 SEHNR and CDR2 FQNEAQ (reference sequence). CDR3 sequence (DNA): TGTGCCAGCAGCAGGACAGGGACTGAAGCTTTCTTT. It is translated as CASSRTGTEAFF.

This chain uses TRBV6-6 with TRBJ2-7; D unclear. V dropped 2 bases and J dropped 0 bases, with 11 bases sitting between them. Germline loops: CDR1 MNHNY, CDR2 SVGAGI (reference sequence). The CDR3 contains 15 residues. DNA of the CDR3: TGTGCCAGCAGTTACGAGGCAGCCAGCTCCTACGAGCAGTACTTC. It is translated as CASSYEAASSYEQYF.